These 10 T cell receptor beta chains share one sample of origin, sequenced in a study of shared clonotypes between healthy human individuals. TCRdb keeps only in-frame clones here, not all; method: immunoSEQ multiplex PCR. This sample carries about 800,000 clones, 95% to 97% of them seen once, and the ten largest clones take under 0.3%. As defined, naive CD8 cells were CD45RO-negative and positively selected for CCR7, with terminally differentiated effector memory CD45RA+ cells excluded. Source material: naive CD8+ T cells sorted from blood. These receptors all come from a man between 25 and 39 years old in good health.

This chain connects TRBV4-1 to TRBJ2-7; 11 bases are a match to TRBD2. CDR3 length: 16 amino acids. V gave up 4 bases and J gave up 3 bases; unmatched junction bases: 8. The germline V gene has CDR1 MGHRA and CDR2 YSYEKL. The CDR3 region is CASSLVLAGGVYEQYF. The CDR3 bases are TGCGCCAGCAGCCTGGTCCTAGCGGGAGGCGTCTACGAGCAGTACTTC.

This clone occurred once. The chain has TRBV28 and TRBJ2-7; possibly TRBD2 for D (5 bases). CDR1 MDHEN and CDR2 SYDVKM come from the germline V gene. The CDR3 is 14 residues long. Trimming took 6 bases from V and 0 from J, leaving 12 bases between them. As DNA, the CDR3 is TGTGCCAGCAGGGACTCATACAGCTCCTACGAGCAGTACTTC. It encodes CASRDSYSSYEQYF.

This chain connects TRBV7-2 to TRBJ2-1, with a weak D call TRBD1 (5 bases). The V and J ends lost 2 bases and 4 bases respectively, with 9 bases between them. Germline lookup yields CDR1 SGHTA and CDR2 FQGNSA. The CDR3 extends over 14 amino acids. CDR3 nucleotides: TGTGCCAGCAGCTTAAGTCCAGGGTACAATGAGCAGTTCTTC. Protein sequence: CASSLSPGYNEQFF.

The chain carries TRBV7-9 and TRBJ2-2; the match to TRBD2 covers 9 bases. This CDR3 comprises 16 residues. Germline trimming cut 5 bases from V and 1 base from J; bases unmatched to any gene: 5. Germline assignment: CDR1 SEHNR and CDR2 FQNEAQ (reference sequence). As DNA, the CDR3 is TGTGCCAGCAGCCCCGCGACTAGCGGGAACACCGGGGAGCTGTTTTTT. Translating gives CASSPATSGNTGELFF.

The V gene is TRBV6-6, the J gene TRBJ1-1; possible D gene TRBD1, 5 bases. The CDR3 is 14 residues long. Germline values: CDR1 MNHNY, CDR2 SVGAGI (reference sequence). The V and J ends lost 5 bases and 0 bases respectively, with 10 bases between them. In DNA, the CDR3 is TGTGCCAGCAGTAAAGACAGCATGAACACTGAAGCTTTCTTT. Its protein product is CASSKDSMNTEAFF.

The V gene is TRBV29-1, the J gene TRBJ2-7; no clear D gene. V was trimmed by 0 bases and J by 3 bases, leaving 18 bases between them. Germline loops: CDR1 SQVTM, CDR2 ANQGSEA. The CDR3 extends over 16 amino acids. CDR3 coding DNA: TGCAGCGTTGAAGATTTTGGGGTTCCCTGGGGCTACGAGCAGTACTTC. This codes for CSVEDFGVPWGYEQYF.

The chain employs TRBV28 and TRBJ2-7; TRBD1 might be the D (6 bases). V was cut by 4 bases and J by 9 bases, with 13 bases left in between. This CDR3 has 12 amino acids. Germline CDR1 MDHEN, CDR2 SYDVKM. CDR3 nucleotides: TGTGCCAGCAGTTCCTCAACAGGGATGCAGTACTTC. It translates to CASSSSTGMQYF.

The chain carries TRBV2 and TRBJ2-5; the match to TRBD1 covers 9 bases. Germline values: CDR1 SNHLY, CDR2 FYNNEI. The J segment lost 5 bases and the V segment lost 4 bases, leaving 8 bases of the junction unmatched. This CDR3 contains 15 residues. As DNA, the CDR3 is TGTGCCAGCAGTGCAAAACAGGGGGCATGGGAGACCCAGTACTTC. As protein: CASSAKQGAWETQYF.

CDR3 in amino acids: CASSLAGGELSYEQYF. The CDR3, as DNA: TGTGCCAGCAGTTTAGCAGGGGGCGAACTTAGTTACGAGCAGTACTTC. The chain has TRBV27 and TRBJ2-7, with TRBD1 matching 8 bases. From germline, CDR1 is MNHEY and CDR2 SMNVEV (reference sequence). V lost 2 bases to trimming and J lost 4 bases; unmatched junction nucleotides: 10. CDR3 length equals 16 residues.

This chain uses TRBV4-2 with TRBJ2-7, with 9 bases that match TRBD2. V dropped 0 bases and J dropped 4; count of bases not matched to a gene: 10. The CDR3 is 17 residues long. Germline V lookup: CDR1 LGHNA, CDR2 YNFKEQ. The CDR3 is CASSQEGGVAGVYEQYF. CDR3 sequence (DNA): TGTGCCAGCAGCCAAGAGGGGGGGGTAGCGGGAGTTTACGAGCAGTACTTC.